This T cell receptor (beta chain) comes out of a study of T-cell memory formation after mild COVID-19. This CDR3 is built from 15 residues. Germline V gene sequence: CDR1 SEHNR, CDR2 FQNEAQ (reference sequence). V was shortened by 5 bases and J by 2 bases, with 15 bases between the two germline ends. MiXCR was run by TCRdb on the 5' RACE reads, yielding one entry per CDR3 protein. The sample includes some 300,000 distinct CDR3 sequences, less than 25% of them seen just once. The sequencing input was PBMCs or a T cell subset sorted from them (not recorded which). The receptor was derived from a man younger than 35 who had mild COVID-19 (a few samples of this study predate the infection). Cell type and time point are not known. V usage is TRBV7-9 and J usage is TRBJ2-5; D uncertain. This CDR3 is CASSPPKWQQETQYF. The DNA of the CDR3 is TGTGCCAGCAGCCCTCCGAAATGGCAGCAAGAGACCCAGTACTTC.